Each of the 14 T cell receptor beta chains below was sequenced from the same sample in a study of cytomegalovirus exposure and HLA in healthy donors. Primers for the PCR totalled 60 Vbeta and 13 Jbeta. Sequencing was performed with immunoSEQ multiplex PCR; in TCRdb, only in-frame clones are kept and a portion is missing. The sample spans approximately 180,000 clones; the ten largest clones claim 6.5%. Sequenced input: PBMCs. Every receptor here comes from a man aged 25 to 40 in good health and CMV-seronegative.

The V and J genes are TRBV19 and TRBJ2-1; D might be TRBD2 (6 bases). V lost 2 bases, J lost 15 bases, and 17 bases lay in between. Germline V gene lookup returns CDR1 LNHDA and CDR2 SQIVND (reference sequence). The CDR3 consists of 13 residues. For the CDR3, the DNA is TGTGCCAGTAGTATAACGCTAGCGAGGTGGCCGTTCTTC. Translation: CASSITLARWPFF.

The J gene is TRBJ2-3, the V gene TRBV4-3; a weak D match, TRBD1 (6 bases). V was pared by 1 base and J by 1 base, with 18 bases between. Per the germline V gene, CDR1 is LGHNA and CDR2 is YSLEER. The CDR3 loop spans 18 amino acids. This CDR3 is CASSQGGRAGVGTDTQYF. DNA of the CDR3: TGCGCCAGCAGCCAAGGAGGGAGAGCAGGGGTCGGCACAGATACGCAGTATTTT.

The CDR3 spells CASSYSGSGETQYF. In DNA, the CDR3 is TGTGCCAGCAGTTATAGCGGGAGCGGCGAGACCCAGTACTTC. The chain joins TRBV28 to TRBJ2-5, with 9 bases identical to TRBD2. The J segment lost 5 bases and the V segment lost 4 bases, leaving 5 bases of the junction unmatched. The V gene's germline CDR1 is MDHEN and CDR2 SYDVKM. The CDR3 runs 14 residues.

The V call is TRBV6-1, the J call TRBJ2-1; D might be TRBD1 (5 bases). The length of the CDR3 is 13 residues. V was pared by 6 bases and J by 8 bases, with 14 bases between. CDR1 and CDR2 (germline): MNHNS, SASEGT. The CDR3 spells CASSASPGYEQFF. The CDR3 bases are TGTGCCAGCAGCGCCAGCCCAGGGTATGAGCAGTTCTTC.

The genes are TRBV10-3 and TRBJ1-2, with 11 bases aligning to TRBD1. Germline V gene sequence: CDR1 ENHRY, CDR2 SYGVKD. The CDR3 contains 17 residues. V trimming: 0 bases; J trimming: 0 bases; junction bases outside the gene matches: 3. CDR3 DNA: TGTGCCATCAGTGAGTCAGGGACAGGGGGAGCTAACTATGGCTACACCTTC. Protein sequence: CAISESGTGGANYGYTF.

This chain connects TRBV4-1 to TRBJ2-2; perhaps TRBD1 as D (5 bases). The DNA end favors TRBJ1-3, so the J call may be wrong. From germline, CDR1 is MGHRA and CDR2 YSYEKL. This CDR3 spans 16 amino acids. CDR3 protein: CASSQERQHSGNTIYF. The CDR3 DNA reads TGCGCCAGCAGCCAAGAACGACAGCACTCTGGAAACACCATATATTTT.

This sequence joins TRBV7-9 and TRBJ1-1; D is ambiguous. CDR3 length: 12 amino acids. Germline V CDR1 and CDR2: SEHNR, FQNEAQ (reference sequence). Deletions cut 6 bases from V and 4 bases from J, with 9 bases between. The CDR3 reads CASRGEGTEAFF. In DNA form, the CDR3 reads TGTGCCAGCAGGGGCGAGGGCACTGAAGCTTTCTTT.

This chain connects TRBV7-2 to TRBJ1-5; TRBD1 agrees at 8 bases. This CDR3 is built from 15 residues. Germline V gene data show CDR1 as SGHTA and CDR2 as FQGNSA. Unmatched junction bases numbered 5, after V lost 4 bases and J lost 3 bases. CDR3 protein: CASSSQGATNQPQHF. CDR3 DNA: TGTGCCAGCAGCTCTCAGGGGGCCACCAATCAGCCCCAGCATTTT. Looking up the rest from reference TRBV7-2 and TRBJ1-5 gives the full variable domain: GAGVSQSPSNKVTEKGKDVELRCDPISGHTALYWYRQSLGQGLEFLIYFQGNSAPDKSGLPSDRFSAERTGGSVSTLTIQRTQQEDSAVYLCASSSQGATNQPQHFGDGTRLSIL.

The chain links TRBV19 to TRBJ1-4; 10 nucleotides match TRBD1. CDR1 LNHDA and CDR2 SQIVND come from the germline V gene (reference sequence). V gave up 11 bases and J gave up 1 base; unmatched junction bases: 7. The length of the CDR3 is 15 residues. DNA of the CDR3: TGTGCCTCCCGACAGGGGGCACGAACTAATGAAAAACTGTTTTTT. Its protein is CASRQGARTNEKLFF.

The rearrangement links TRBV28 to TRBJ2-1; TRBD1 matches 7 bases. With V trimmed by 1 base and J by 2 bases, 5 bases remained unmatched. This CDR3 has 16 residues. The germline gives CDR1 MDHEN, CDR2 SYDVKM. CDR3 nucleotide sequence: TGTGCCAGCAGTTTATTATGGCAGGGGGCCTACAATGAGCAGTTCTTC. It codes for CASSLLWQGAYNEQFF.

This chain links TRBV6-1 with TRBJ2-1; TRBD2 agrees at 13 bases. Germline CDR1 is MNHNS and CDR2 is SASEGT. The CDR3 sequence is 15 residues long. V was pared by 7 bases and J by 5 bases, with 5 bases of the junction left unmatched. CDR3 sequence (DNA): TGTGCCAGCACTTCGGGGACTAGCGGGGACAATGAGCAGTTCTTC. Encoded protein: CASTSGTSGDNEQFF.

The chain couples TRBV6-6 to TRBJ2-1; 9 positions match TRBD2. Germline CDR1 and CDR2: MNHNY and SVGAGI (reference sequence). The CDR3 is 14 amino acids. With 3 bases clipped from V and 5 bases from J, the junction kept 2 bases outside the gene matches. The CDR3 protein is CASSYGGRDNEQFF. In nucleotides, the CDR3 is TGTGCCAGCAGTTATGGCGGGAGGGACAATGAGCAGTTCTTC.

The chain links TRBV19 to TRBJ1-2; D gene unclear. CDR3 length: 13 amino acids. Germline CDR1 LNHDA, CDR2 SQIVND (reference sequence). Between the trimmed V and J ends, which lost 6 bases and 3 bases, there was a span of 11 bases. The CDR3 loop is CASRPDTDYGYTF. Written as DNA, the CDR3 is TGTGCCAGTAGACCCGACACTGACTATGGCTACACCTTC. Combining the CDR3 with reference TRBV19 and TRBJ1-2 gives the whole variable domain DGGITQSPKYLFRKEGQNVTLSCEQNLNHDAMYWYRQDPGQGLRLIYYSQIVNDFQKGDIAEGYSVSREKKESFPLTVTSAQKNPTAFYLCASRPDTDYGYTFGSGTRLTVV.

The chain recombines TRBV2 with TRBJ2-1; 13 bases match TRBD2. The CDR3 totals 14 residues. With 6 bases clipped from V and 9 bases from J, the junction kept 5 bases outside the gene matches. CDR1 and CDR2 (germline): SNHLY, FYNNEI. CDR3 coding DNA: TGTGCCAGCAGACTAGCGGGAGGGAGGGTTGAGCAGTTCTTC. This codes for CASRLAGGRVEQFF.